The 3 T cell receptor beta chains listed next were all sequenced from one sample in a study of blood T cell repertoires in COVID-19. Clones were read by immunoSEQ multiplex PCR, and TCRdb kept only the in-frame ones, dropping some. The sample lists a few hundred thousand clones; about 85% were seen once. Sequencing was carried out using peripheral blood. All receptors derive from a woman at least 80 years old with COVID-19, enrolled during active disease.

In regard to this clone: The same CDR3 is also encoded by other DNA sequences in this sample. CDR3 coding DNA: TGCGCCAGCAGCTTATCTGCAACTAATGAAAAACTGTTTTTT. This encodes CASSLSATNEKLFF. The chain is built from TRBV5-1 and TRBJ1-4; D ambiguous. This CDR3 is built from 14 residues. The germline V gene encodes CDR1 SGHRS and CDR2 YFSETQ. The ends were cut back, 2 bases at V and 0 bases at J, with 5 bases in the middle.

The gene calls are TRBV9 and TRBJ1-3, with a weak D call TRBD1 (6 bases). From germline, CDR1 is SGDLS and CDR2 YYNGEE. V was trimmed by 5 bases and J by 1 base, leaving 22 bases between them. The CDR3 has 18 amino acids. For the CDR3, the DNA is TGTGCCAGCAGTCAACCCCTGACGGGGGGCGCGTCTGGAAACACCATATATTTT. The encoded protein is CASSQPLTGGASGNTIYF.

A note on this clone: Distinct nucleotide sequences in the sample also encode this CDR3. The V and J genes are TRBV5-1 and TRBJ2-2; 10 positions match TRBD2. CDR1 SGHRS and CDR2 YFSETQ come from the germline V gene. The CDR3 contains 16 residues. V shed 0 bases and J 4 bases; nucleotides not matched to a gene: 3. CDR3 sequence reads: CASSLASGGLTGELFF. Written as DNA, the CDR3 is TGCGCCAGCAGCTTGGCTAGCGGGGGTCTCACCGGGGAGCTGTTTTTT.